This TCR beta chain was obtained from a study of shared clonotypes between healthy human individuals. About the study: Three plates were used per donor for CD4 naive, three for CD4 memory, two for CD8 naive and one for CD8 memory.

Positively selected for CCR7, the CD45RO-negative cells used as naive CD8 cells excluded terminally differentiated effector memory CD45RA+ cells. Every donor was a Caucasian adult from Nashville, Tennessee. Several immunoSEQ plates held equal portions of the genomic DNA taken from each subset. Sequenced by immunoSEQ multiplex PCR; TCRdb stores in-frame clones only, minus some. This repertoire shows around 2.1 million clones, about 93% found once; its top ten account for around 1.7%. Study-level findings and limits: A handful of donors showed sharing of around 5.3% of naive CD4 clonotypes.

In regard to this clone: The antigen is undetermined.

The receptor was isolated from a man in his late teens or twenties in good health. Some clones in this sample may be carry-over from other donors' samples. The specimen was naive CD8+ T cells from PBMCs.

CDR3 residues: CASSDGGRNNEQFF. In nucleotides, the CDR3 is TGTGCCAGCAGCGACGGGGGGCGAAACAATGAGCAGTTCTTC. V and J are TRBV9 and TRBJ2-1; possible D gene TRBD2, 7 bases. V lost 3 bases to trimming and J lost 5 bases, with 12 bases between them. The germline CDR1 and CDR2 sequences are SGDLS and YYNGEE. The CDR3 extends over 14 amino acids.